One sample yielded the 4 T cell receptor beta chains listed below, sequenced in a study of OX40 agonist ivuxolimab in advanced cancers. TCRdb's copy holds only in-frame clones and misses some; the assay was immunoSEQ multiplex PCR. The data contain approximately 48,000 clones, roughly 80% of them seen just once; the ten biggest clones take up 3.5% to 4.5%. The material was CD4+ or CD8+ T cells sorted from blood, obtained in a trial of the OX40 agonist ivuxolimab. These receptors originate from an adult with an advanced solid tumor such as melanoma, head and neck, liver or kidney cancer.

This chain joins TRBV5-4 and TRBJ2-7; D possibly corresponds to TRBD1 (6 bases). Trimming stripped 4 bases from V and 4 bases from J, with 9 bases between. This CDR3 has 12 amino acids. Per germline, CDR1 SGHNT and CDR2 YYREEE (reference sequence). CDR3 in DNA: TGTGCCAGCAGCCGGGACAATTACGAGCAGTACTTC. Translating gives CASSRDNYEQYF. Together with reference TRBV5-4 and TRBJ2-7, the CDR3 gives the full variable domain: ETGVTQSPTHLIKTRGQQVTLRCSSQSGHNTVSWYQQALGQGPQFIFQYYREEENGRGNFPPRFSGLQFPNYSSELNVNALELDDSALYLCASSRDNYEQYFGPGTRLTVT.

V and J are TRBV18 and TRBJ1-5; 11 positions match TRBD1. With V trimmed by 4 bases and J by 7 bases, 9 bases remained unmatched. The V gene's germline CDR1 is KGHSH and CDR2 LQKENI. The CDR3 covers 16 residues. This CDR3 reads CASSQDRDRGYQPQHF. The CDR3 DNA sequence: TGTGCCAGCTCACAAGACCGGGACAGGGGGTACCAGCCCCAGCATTTT.

This chain links TRBV5-1 with TRBJ1-2; D remains ambiguous. The CDR3 runs to 13 residues. Germline V gene data show CDR1 as SGHRS and CDR2 as YFSETQ. V lost 5 bases and J lost 4, with 12 bases in between. CDR3 in amino acids: CASRLGRTYGYTF. The CDR3 DNA follows: TGCGCCAGCAGACTAGGACGGACCTATGGCTACACCTTC.

The chain couples TRBV28 to TRBJ2-2; 7 bases line up with TRBD1. From germline, CDR1 is MDHEN and CDR2 SYDVKM. There are 15 residues in the CDR3. V shed 4 bases, J shed 7 bases, and the junction held 9 bases outside the gene matches. The CDR3 DNA sequence: TGTGCCAGCAGTTCACAACAGGGGCAGAGCGGGGAGCTGTTTTTT. Encoded protein: CASSSQQGQSGELFF.